The TCR beta chain described here comes from a study of human T cells and chemical hapten exposure. CDR3 length equals 16 residues. V shed 0 bases, J shed 7 bases, and the junction held 7 bases outside the gene matches. CDR1 and CDR2 (germline): LGHDT, YNNKEL (reference sequence). Time point described: patch test 2, 6 weeks after DPC sensitization. Specified treatment: therapeutic diphenylcyclopropenone sensitization with weekly scalp DPC. MiXCR, run by TCRdb on the RACE reads, gives a single entry per CDR3 protein. The sample carries 330,000 or so distinct CDR3 sequences, about 6% recorded once. This material consisted of whole blood, taken in connection with sensitization to the hapten diphenylcyclopropenone (DPC). The chain combines TRBV3-1 with TRBJ2-1; TRBD2 agrees at 9 bases. The TCR sequence derives from a woman under 30 with alopecia areata. Some clones in this sample may be carry-over from other donors' samples. In DNA, the CDR3 is TGTGCCAGCAGCCAAGATTGGAGCGGGGGGAGGAATGAGCAGTTCTTC. Protein product: CASSQDWSGGRNEQFF.